The rows below give T cell receptor beta chains drawn from one sample of a study of control samples from healthy donors and cancer patients. Method: immunoSEQ multiplex PCR; TCRdb's copy keeps in-frame clones and lacks some. The sample lists about 71,000 clones; roughly 90% were seen once. Sequencing was carried out using PBMCs. The receptors were sampled from a man aged 55 to 69 with lung cancer. The CDR3 runs from the conserved cysteine through the conserved F or W. The D gene is left open where the match is weak. Not every row has a clone size; where given, it reads once, few, many or a size class.

13	TRBJ1-1	TRBD1	TRBV5-1	NA	TGCGCCAGCAGCCTACAGGGGGGGACTGAAGCTTTCTTT	CASSLQGGTEAFF
12	TRBJ1-1	NA	TRBV30	NA	TGTGCCTGGAGTATTATGCAGGGTGGCGCTTTCTTT	CAWSIMQGGAFF
15	TRBJ2-5	TRBD2	TRBV5-1	NA	TGCGCCAGCAGTCGACTAGCGCAAACTCAAGAGACCCAGTACTTC	CASSRLAQTQETQYF
14	TRBJ2-3	TRBD2	TRBV20-1	NA	TGCAGTGCTAGTATAGCGGGGGGCACAGATACGCAGTATTTT	CSASIAGGTDTQYF
14	TRBJ2-3	NA	TRBV6-5	once	TGTGCCAGCAGTTTGACACCTAGCACAGATACGCAGTATTTT	CASSLTPSTDTQYF
14	TRBJ2-5	NA	TRBV5-1	NA	TGCGCCAGCAGCTTGGTCGGACAACGAGAGACCCAGTACTTC	CASSLVGQRETQYF
15	TRBJ1-1	NA	TRBV3-1/TRBV3-2	NA	TGTGCCAGCAGCCAAGGGACAGCTATGAACACTGAAGCTTTCTTT	CASSQGTAMNTEAFF
13	TRBJ2-1	NA	TRBV7-3	NA	TGTGCCAGCAGCATGACAGCTCACAATGAGCAGTTCTTC	CASSMTAHNEQFF
15	TRBJ1-4	NA	TRBV3-1/TRBV3-2	NA	TGTGCCAGCAGCCACGGGACACCAGGAGAATCAAAACTGTTTTTT	CASSHGTPGESKLFF
16	TRBJ2-3	NA	TRBV6-6	few	TGTGCCAGCAGTCCCGGGGCAGGGAAAGACACAGATACGCAGTATTTT	CASSPGAGKDTDTQYF
14	TRBJ1-1	NA	TRBV2	NA	TGTGCCAGCACCCGGACCACGGGCTACACTGAAGCTTTCTTT	CASTRTTGYTEAFF
12	TRBJ1-2	NA	TRBV6-2/TRBV6-3	NA	TGTGCCAGCAGCCTCCAGAACTATGGCTACACCTTC	CASSLQNYGYTF
14	TRBJ1-4	TRBD1	TRBV6-6	NA	TGTGCCAGCAGCGGAGGACAGGTAGTAGGAAAACTGTTTTTT	CASSGGQVVGKLFF
13	TRBJ2-5	NA	TRBV6-5	NA	TGTGCCAGCAGTCCGGACCAACGGGGGACCCAGTACTTC	CASSPDQRGTQYF
13	TRBJ2-1	TRBD2	TRBV19	once	TGTGCCACGTGGACTAGCTCGGGGAGGGAGCAGTTCTTC	CATWTSSGREQFF
17	TRBJ1-4	NA	TRBV5-1	NA	TGCGCCAGCAGCTTGGAGGGGACTTTCTCGGAGGATGAAAAACTGTTTTTT	CASSLEGTFSEDEKLFF
13	TRBJ2-5	TRBD1	TRBV6-5	NA	TGTGCCAGCAGCCGGGACAGCGAGGAGACCCAGTACTTC	CASSRDSEETQYF
14	TRBJ1-5	TRBD1	TRBV19	NA	TGTGCCAGTAGTCGGGACAGGGGCTATCAGCCCCAGCATTTT	CASSRDRGYQPQHF
14	TRBJ1-1	NA	TRBV30	NA	TGTGCCTGGAGTTACGGCCACGTCGGCGCTGAAGCTTTCTTT	CAWSYGHVGAEAFF
16	TRBJ1-2	NA	TRBV6-1	NA	TGTGCCAGCAGTGAATATTGGCGATCCTACTCCTATGGCTACACCTTC	CASSEYWRSYSYGYTF
12	TRBJ2-7	TRBD1	TRBV7-2	NA	TGTGCCTCAGGGGGCGAGTTAGGCGAGCAGTACTTC	CASGGELGEQYF
12	TRBJ2-7	NA	TRBV2	NA	TGTGCCAGCAGGGAGAGAACCTACGAGCAGTACTTC	CASRERTYEQYF
16	TRBJ1-1	NA	TRBV27	NA	TGTGCCAGCAGCCTCCAAGCCCGGGAATGGTCCGTAGGGGCTTTCTTT	CASSLQAREWSVGAFF
15	TRBJ2-5	NA	TRBV5-4	NA	TGTGCCAGCAGCTGGCGACAGGGAGGTAGGGAGACCCAGTACTTC	CASSWRQGGRETQYF
15	TRBJ1-5	TRBD1	TRBV12-5	NA	TGTGCTAGTGGTTTGGGGACAGGGGGCAATCAGCCCCAGCATTTT	CASGLGTGGNQPQHF
18	TRBJ2-1	NA	TRBV18	few	TGTGCCAGCTCTCTTCCGCAAGGAGGGGGCCCCTCCTACAATGAGCAGTTCTTC	CASSLPQGGGPSYNEQFF
14	TRBJ1-1	NA	TRBV2	NA	TGTGCCAGCAGTGCGACCCGAACAAACACTGAAGCTTTCTTT	CASSATRTNTEAFF
16	TRBJ1-2	NA	TRBV6-5	NA	TGTGCCAGCAGTTACGTTTTCGGGGGGCGCAATGGCGGCTACACCTTC	CASSYVFGGRNGGYTF
17	TRBJ2-1	TRBD1	TRBV18	NA	TGTGCCAGCTCACCGCAAGGACAGGGCTTGATTTACAATGAGCAGTTCTTC	CASSPQGQGLIYNEQFF
15	TRBJ1-1	TRBD1	TRBV2	NA	TGTGCCAGCAGTAAACGGACAGGGGGCAATACTGAAGCTTTCTTT	CASSKRTGGNTEAFF
15	TRBJ2-3	TRBD1	TRBV10-3	few	TGTGCCATCAGTGGCCAGACAGGGGTCGCAGATACGCAGTATTTT	CAISGQTGVADTQYF
16	TRBJ2-1	NA	TRBV10-2	NA	TGCGCCAGCAGTGAGTCGGGGAAGGATCCACACAATGAGCAGTTCTTC	CASSESGKDPHNEQFF
16	TRBJ1-5	NA	TRBV5-5	NA	TGTGCCAGCAGCTTGGGTTCGACGTATACCAATCAGCCCCAGCATTTT	CASSLGSTYTNQPQHF
15	TRBJ1-1	NA	TRBV7-9	NA	TGTGCCAGCAGCAAAATTAGGGGGGGCGAGACTGAAGCTTTCTTT	CASSKIRGGETEAFF
11	TRBJ2-1	NA	TRBV12-3/TRBV12-4	NA	TGTGCCAGCAGCCTCTACAATGAGCAGTTCTTC	CASSLYNEQFF
14	TRBJ2-1	NA	TRBV5-4	NA	TGTGCCAGCAACTTCCACCAATCCTACAATGAGCAGTTCTTC	CASNFHQSYNEQFF
13	TRBJ2-2	NA	TRBV2	NA	TGTGCCAGCAAAAAGGAGAACACCGGGGAGCTGTTTTTT	CASKKENTGELFF
18	TRBJ2-5	NA	TRBV2	NA	TGTGCCAGCAGTGCGGGATGGCAGGCCCGACTGCTCCAAGAGACCCAGTACTTC	CASSAGWQARLLQETQYF
15	TRBJ1-6	NA	TRBV3-1/TRBV3-2	NA	TGTGCCAGCGGGGGTGGAAGCTCCTATAATTCACCCCTCCACTTT	CASGGGSSYNSPLHF
12	TRBJ1-4	NA	TRBV7-2	NA	TGTGCCAGCAGCTCCGACAGACCCGAACTGTTTTTT	CASSSDRPELFF
15	TRBJ1-5	NA	TRBV18	once	TGTGCCAGCTCACTCGGTGCGGGGAGCAATCAGCCCCAGCATTTT	CASSLGAGSNQPQHF
14	TRBJ2-2	NA	TRBV7-2	NA	TGTGCCAGCAGCTCGCCGCCCGGCACCGGGGAGCTGTTTTTT	CASSSPPGTGELFF
14	TRBJ2-1	NA	TRBV7-9	NA	TGTGCCAGCAGCTCTAGTTGGGAGGTGAATGAGCAGTTCTTC	CASSSSWEVNEQFF
14	TRBJ1-2	NA	TRBV30	NA	TGTGCCTGGAGTCCTGGCAGGGGAGCCTATGGCTACACCTTC	CAWSPGRGAYGYTF
15	TRBJ2-5	NA	TRBV5-6	NA	TGTGCCAGCAGCTGGGCAGGGACGATGGGGGAGACCCAGTACTTC	CASSWAGTMGETQYF
13	TRBJ1-5	NA	TRBV5-8	NA	TGTGCCAGCAGCTTATTGATTGATCAGCCCCAGCATTTT	CASSLLIDQPQHF
12	TRBJ1-1	TRBD1	TRBV2	NA	TGTGCCAGCAGGACGGGACAGCTTGAAGCTTTCTTT	CASRTGQLEAFF
14	TRBJ1-3	TRBD1	TRBV3-1/TRBV3-2	NA	TGTGCCAGCAGCCAGGGACAGGGCGAGGACACCATATATTTT	CASSQGQGEDTIYF
15	TRBJ1-5	NA	TRBV12-2	NA	TGTGCAAGTCGCTTAGTTCTCAGGAGCAATCAGCCCCAGCATTTT	CASRLVLRSNQPQHF